The present T cell receptor (beta chain) was sequenced within a study of T cell responses to AZD1222 COVID-19 vaccine. Assay: immunoSEQ multiplex PCR; the TCRdb copy retains only in-frame clones and omits some. The sample consists of about 120,000 clones, more than 85% of them appearing once. V dropped 2 bases and J dropped 6 bases, with 8 bases sitting between them. The germline V gene encodes CDR1 SGHAT and CDR2 FQDESV (reference sequence). This CDR3 has 14 residues. This TCR was sampled from an adult who received the AZD1222 COVID-19 vaccine. The J gene is TRBJ1-6, the V gene TRBV11-1; D not resolved. Specimen: peripheral blood, collected 28 days after the second AZD1222 dose. The CDR3 loop reads CASSLLSSNSPLHF. CDR3 DNA sequence: TGTGCCAGCAGCTTACTCAGTTCTAATTCACCCCTCCACTTT.